This TCR beta chain is drawn from a study of blood T cell repertoires in COVID-19. The germline gives CDR1 SGHRS, CDR2 YFSETQ. The V and J ends lost 7 bases and 3 bases, in that order; junction bases with no gene match: 6. CDR3 length: 13 amino acids. Assay: immunoSEQ multiplex PCR; the TCRdb copy retains only in-frame clones and omits some. The table includes about 250,000 clones, 80% to 95% detected once. The chain uses TRBV5-1 and TRBJ1-1; 7 positions agree with TRBD1. The sequence came from a man in his thirties or forties with COVID-19, enrolled during active disease. The source material was peripheral blood. Here the CDR3 reads CASCDREDTEAFF. In nucleotides, the CDR3 is TGCGCCAGCTGCGACAGGGAGGACACTGAAGCTTTCTTT.